Sequencing of this T cell receptor (beta chain) was carried out in a study of CD8+ T cells in alopecia areata. Treatment here: oral pan-JAK inhibitor, 5-10 mg twice daily. Cell sorting was applied to PBMCs, and CD4+ and CD8+ T cells were collected. This CDR3 is built from 15 residues. Trimming took 0 bases from V and 1 from J, leaving 11 bases between them. Germline CDR1 reads SGHRS; CDR2 reads YFSETQ. This clone came up a few times. In the same sample, other DNA sequences code for this CDR3. Sequencing used cDNA as its template, made by extracting RNA and reverse transcribing it. Assay used: immunoSEQ multiplex PCR; TCRdb lists only in-frame clones, some missing. The table has fewer than 150,000 clones, roughly three fifths seen once; the top ten hold 3% to 3.5%.

This TCR derives from a human donor with alopecia areata. The chain recombines TRBV5-1 with TRBJ2-7; a possible D gene is TRBD1 (6 bases). The material was CD4+ T cells sorted from blood, obtained at week 24, from a patient treated with tofacitinib. The CDR3 DNA reads as TGCGCCAGCAGCTTGGCCTCAGGGGAGTCCTACGAGCAGTACTTC. Translation gives CASSLASGESYEQYF.